Sequencing of this TCR beta chain was carried out in a study of Graves' ophthalmopathy and Graves' hyperthyroidism. Uncontrolled infections, other autoimmune diseases, pregnancy or lactation barred patients from enrollment. It was on clinical symptoms, serum thyroxine, TRAb, thyroid ultrasound and orbital computed tomography that diagnosis relied. CDR3 length: 12 amino acids. Trimming left V 10 bases short and J 4 bases short, with 13 bases between. Germline V gene lookup returns CDR1 MGHDK and CDR2 SYGVNS. Amplification targeted the TCR beta CDR3 regions, with RNA transcripts as the source material. HTBI primers primed a first-round RT-PCR, and a second-round multiplex PCR followed. TCRdb recomputed calls from the multiplex PCR reads with MiXCR, one row per CDR3 protein. In the table there are a few hundred thousand distinct CDR3 sequences, approximately 37% of which are singletons. This clonotype has more than one count but fewer than ten. One base away lies a much larger clone, so this may be a sequencing read error.

The chain links TRBV25-1 to TRBJ1-1; TRBD1 might be the D (6 bases). Sample: peripheral blood or thyroid tissue (not recorded which). This clonotype originated in an adult man with Graves' hyperthyroidism. CDR3 DNA: TGTGCCAACTCCTCGGGGGCCACTGAAGCTTTCTTT. It encodes CANSSGATEAFF.